What follows are 25 T cell receptor beta chains derived from one specimen sequenced in a study of PD-1 blockade in classical Hodgkin lymphoma. Every patient relapsed after autologous stem cell transplantation, and brentuximab vedotin exposure varied. Sequenced by immunoSEQ multiplex PCR; TCRdb stores in-frame clones only, minus some. The table has more than 50,000 clones, over 70% seen once; the top ten hold less than 9.5%. The source material was peripheral blood mononuclear cells (PBMCs), sampled before the second cycle of nivolumab. The receptors were sampled from a human donor with classical Hodgkin lymphoma.

The chain is built from TRBV5-5 and TRBJ2-1, with unresolved D. Trimming shortened V by 0 bases and J by 7 bases, and 8 bases separated the two germline ends. This CDR3 comprises 13 residues. Germline V gene data show CDR1 as SGHKS and CDR2 as YYEKEE (reference sequence). The CDR3 loop is CASSLDTLNEQFF. The CDR3 nucleotides are TGTGCCAGCAGCTTGGACACCTTGAATGAGCAGTTCTTC.

This chain's CDR3 is CATARTGSDEQYF. As DNA, the CDR3 is TGTGCCACTGCTAGGACAGGGAGCGACGAGCAGTACTTC. The chain is built from TRBV7-9 and TRBJ2-7; TRBD1 matches 8 bases. The CDR3 contains 13 residues. J lost 5 bases, V lost 10 bases, and 10 bases had no gene match. In germline, CDR1 is SEHNR, CDR2 FQNEAQ (reference sequence).

This clone was detected a few times. The chain combines TRBV11-2 with TRBJ1-1; 7 nucleotides match TRBD1. Germline V gives CDR1 SGHAT, CDR2 FQNNGV. This CDR3 spans 11 amino acids. The V and J ends lost 1 base and 10 bases, in that order; junction bases with no gene match: 0. The CDR3 region is CASSLGTGAFF. The DNA for the CDR3 is TGTGCCAGCAGCTTAGGGACAGGAGCTTTCTTT.

The chain recombines TRBV4-1 with TRBJ2-2, with D unclear. V was pared by 3 bases and J by 5 bases, with 10 bases between. In germline, CDR1 is MGHRA, CDR2 YSYEKL. CDR3 length equals 14 residues. CDR3 coding DNA: TGCGCCAGCAGCCACGGCCCAGGTACCGGGGAGCTGTTTTTT. Amino acids: CASSHGPGTGELFF.

This sequence joins TRBV14 and TRBJ1-1, with D unresolved. The germline V and J ends were trimmed by 4 bases and 1 base, with 10 bases remaining between them. Per germline, CDR1 SGHDN and CDR2 FVKESK. This CDR3 spans 14 amino acids. Here the CDR3 DNA reads TGTGCCAGCAGCCCTTACAAGTCGAACACTGAAGCTTTCTTT. It translates to CASSPYKSNTEAFF. Full variable domain (rest looked up from reference TRBV14 and TRBJ1-1): EAGVTQFPSHSVIEKGQTVTLRCDPISGHDNLYWYRRVMGKEIKFLLHFVKESKQDESGMPNNRFLAERTGGTYSTLKVQPAELEDSGVYFCASSPYKSNTEAFFGQGTRLTVV.

This sequence joins TRBV27 and TRBJ2-2; D is unclear. The V and J ends lost 5 bases and 3 bases respectively, with 4 bases between them. The CDR3 is 12 residues long. Germline CDR1 is MNHEY and CDR2 is SMNVEV (reference sequence). DNA of the CDR3: TGTGCCAGCAGTATACACACCGGGGAGCTGTTTTTT. It encodes CASSIHTGELFF.

This rearrangement joins TRBV9 to TRBJ2-1, with D tentatively TRBD1 or TRBD2 (5 bases each). The germline V and J ends were trimmed by 10 bases and 0 bases, with 17 bases remaining between them. The CDR3 totals 15 residues. CDR1 and CDR2 (germline): SGDLS, YYNGEE. The CDR3 reads CASSGGASSYNEQFF. In DNA form, the CDR3 reads TGTGCCTCCAGTGGGGGTGCTTCCTCCTACAATGAGCAGTTCTTC. Combining the CDR3 with reference TRBV9 and TRBJ2-1 gives the whole variable domain DSGVTQTPKHLITATGQRVTLRCSPRSGDLSVYWYQQSLDQGLQFLIQYYNGEERAKGNILERFSAQQFPDLHSELNLSSLELGDSALYFCASSGGASSYNEQFFGPGTRLTVL.

The chain is built from TRBV30 and TRBJ2-1; 11 bases line up with TRBD2. This CDR3 has 16 residues. With 0 bases clipped from V and 3 bases from J, the junction kept 4 bases outside the gene matches. Germline CDR1 is GTSNPN and CDR2 is SVGIG (reference sequence). The CDR3 region has the DNA TGTGCCTGGAGTGTAGGGCTAGCGGGAGGCTACAATGAGCAGTTCTTC. It yields the protein CAWSVGLAGGYNEQFF.

The genes are TRBV11-2 and TRBJ2-5; TRBD2 aligns across 7 bases. Trimming at V came to 5 bases and at J to 3 bases, leaving 9 bases not matched to a gene. Germline V gene sequence: CDR1 SGHAT, CDR2 FQNNGV. The CDR3 spans 15 residues. CDR3 in DNA: TGTGCCAGCAGCCCATTCACTAGCGTCAAAGAGACCCAGTACTTC. This sequence encodes CASSPFTSVKETQYF.

The chain links TRBV7-3 to TRBJ1-1, with D perhaps matching TRBD1 (6 bases). This CDR3 region has 13 residues. In germline, CDR1 is SGHTA, CDR2 FQGTGA. Between the trimmed V and J ends, which lost 4 bases and 0 bases, there was a span of 6 bases. The chain's CDR3 is CASSSGVNTEAFF. The CDR3 region has the DNA TGTGCCAGCAGCTCAGGGGTGAACACTGAAGCTTTCTTT.

The chain employs TRBV2 and TRBJ2-7; D possibly corresponds to TRBD2 (5 bases). Trimming shortened V by 2 bases and J by 5 bases, and 10 bases separated the two germline ends. CDR1 and CDR2 (germline): SNHLY, FYNNEI. The CDR3 sequence is 13 residues long. The CDR3, as DNA: TGTGCCAGCAGTGAACCTCGGGGTAACGAGCAGTACTTC. Protein product: CASSEPRGNEQYF.

Comments on this clone: The sample carries other DNA sequences with the same CDR3. The rearrangement joins TRBV10-2 to TRBJ1-5; D not resolved. Trimming took 6 bases from V and 5 from J, leaving 11 bases between them. Germline V lookup: CDR1 WSHSY, CDR2 SAAADI. CDR3 length: 13 amino acids. CDR3 residues: CASRQGEHQPQHF. Here the CDR3 DNA reads TGCGCCAGCAGACAAGGTGAACATCAGCCCCAGCATTTT.

V is TRBV25-1 and J is TRBJ2-1; TRBD2 aligns across 8 bases. The CDR3 runs 14 residues. Per the germline V gene, CDR1 is MGHDK and CDR2 is SYGVNS. J gave up 8 bases and V 3 bases, and 6 bases lay outside the gene matches. This chain's CDR3 is CASSEAGGRDEQFF. CDR3 sequence (DNA): TGTGCCAGCAGTGAGGCGGGGGGAAGAGATGAGCAGTTCTTC. The full variable domain, completed using reference TRBV25-1 and TRBJ2-1, is EADIYQTPRYLVIGTGKKITLECSQTMGHDKMYWYQQDPGMELHLIHYSYGVNSTEKGDLSSESTVSRIRTEHFPLTLESARPSHTSQYLCASSEAGGRDEQFFGPGTRLTVL.

This chain joins TRBV5-1 and TRBJ2-7, with D unresolved. V was pared by 0 bases and J by 1 base, with 5 bases between. This CDR3 is 13 amino acids long. Looked up from germline, CDR1 is SGHRS and CDR2 is YFSETQ. This CDR3 reads CASSLVGSYEQYF. The CDR3 region has the DNA TGCGCCAGCAGCTTGGTAGGGTCCTACGAGCAGTACTTC.

The rearrangement links TRBV4-1 to TRBJ1-1; TRBD1 aligns across 9 bases. V trimming: 3 bases; J trimming: 4 bases; junction bases outside the gene matches: 3. The CDR3 is 14 amino acids. Germline CDR1 reads MGHRA; CDR2 reads YSYEKL. In DNA form, the CDR3 reads TGCGCCAGCAGCCACCCACAGGGGGCCACTGAAGCTTTCTTT. This codes for CASSHPQGATEAFF.

V is TRBV11-3 and J is TRBJ2-1; 7 nucleotides align to TRBD2. The germline V gene encodes CDR1 SGHNT and CDR2 YENEEA. Unmatched junction bases numbered 3, after V lost 3 bases and J lost 1 base. The CDR3 covers 15 residues. CDR3 sequence reads: CASSFGGSSYNEQFF. The CDR3 nucleotides read TGTGCCAGCAGCTTCGGCGGGAGTTCCTACAATGAGCAGTTCTTC.

The chain couples TRBV6-4 to TRBJ2-2; D is perhaps TRBD1 (6 bases). The CDR3 length is 15 residues. Germline V lookup: CDR1 MRHNA, CDR2 SNTAGT. Trimming took off 4 bases at V and 6 bases at J, with 15 bases between the two ends. The CDR3 protein is CASSGPGTPPGELFF. CDR3 bases: TGTGCCAGCAGTGGACCCGGGACACCCCCCGGGGAGCTGTTTTTT.

The chain has TRBV5-1 and TRBJ2-7; D is undetermined. The ends were cut back, 0 bases at V and 4 bases at J, with 8 bases in the middle. CDR1 SGHRS and CDR2 YFSETQ come from the germline V gene. The CDR3 contains 13 residues. The CDR3 DNA sequence: TGCGCCAGCAGCTTGGATTGGGGTTACGAGCAGTACTTC. Protein sequence: CASSLDWGYEQYF.

The chain couples TRBV28 to TRBJ2-3; a weak D match, TRBD1 (5 bases). V was pared by 6 bases and J by 1 base, with 11 bases between. Germline loops: CDR1 MDHEN, CDR2 SYDVKM. The CDR3 spans 14 residues. Here the CDR3 reads CASRQGIGTDTQYF. The CDR3 bases are TGTGCCAGCAGGCAGGGTATCGGCACAGATACGCAGTATTTT.

This clone was seen more than once but under ten times. The V gene is TRBV19, the J gene TRBJ2-6; D might be TRBD2 (6 bases). The germline CDR1 and CDR2 sequences are LNHDA and SQIVND (reference sequence). CDR3 length: 17 residues. V was pared by 7 bases and J by 0 bases, with 16 bases between. The CDR3 here is CASTAAGRSSGANVLTF. The CDR3, as DNA: TGTGCCAGTACGGCTGCGGGACGATCCTCTGGGGCCAACGTCCTGACTTTC. Together with reference TRBV19 and TRBJ2-6, the CDR3 gives the full variable domain: DGGITQSPKYLFRKEGQNVTLSCEQNLNHDAMYWYRQDPGQGLRLIYYSQIVNDFQKGDIAEGYSVSREKKESFPLTVTSAQKNPTAFYLCASTAAGRSSGANVLTFGAGSRLTVL.

This clone has a single count. This chain links TRBV28 with TRBJ2-5, with D possibly matching TRBD2 (5 bases). V shed 5 bases and J shed 10 bases, with 17 bases lying between them. Germline CDR1 and CDR2: MDHEN and SYDVKM. The CDR3 length is 13 residues. The CDR3 is CASSPPGIRNQYF. CDR3 nucleotides: TGTGCCAGCAGTCCCCCGGGAATTAGAAACCAGTACTTC.

CDR3 sequence (DNA): TGCGCCAGCAGCACTCAGACAGGGGTGCGGGAAAAACTGTTTTTT. Its protein product is CASSTQTGVREKLFF. The V and J genes are TRBV5-1 and TRBJ1-4; 8 bases fit TRBD1. This CDR3 has 15 amino acids. Germline CDR1 SGHRS, CDR2 YFSETQ. V lost 4 bases, J lost 8 bases, and 10 bases stayed unmatched.

This rearrangement joins TRBV5-6 to TRBJ1-2; D gene uncertain. The V end lost 4 bases, the J end lost 0 bases, and 13 bases lay between the germline ends. This CDR3 has 15 residues. Germline V CDR1 and CDR2: SGHDT, YYEEEE. CDR3 sequence: CASSRIGNPNYGYTF. CDR3 nucleotide sequence: TGTGCCAGCAGCCGCATAGGGAACCCTAACTATGGCTACACCTTC.

The rearrangement links TRBV5-4 to TRBJ1-1; D perhaps matches TRBD1 (5 bases). The CDR3 spans 14 residues. CDR1 and CDR2 (germline): SGHNT, YYREEE (reference sequence). Deletions cut 3 bases from V and 3 bases from J, with 12 bases between. CDR3 nucleotide sequence: TGTGCCAGCAGCTCTGGGGGGACTGACACTGAAGCTTTCTTT. The encoded protein is CASSSGGTDTEAFF.

The chain links TRBV7-9 to TRBJ2-2, with a tentative D call TRBD1 (7 bases). The CDR3 contains 14 residues. CDR1 is SEHNR and CDR2 is FQNEAQ in the germline V gene (reference sequence). V shed 4 bases and J shed 6 bases, with 12 bases lying between them. In DNA, the CDR3 is TGTGCCAGCAGCTCCCAGGGGGAGGCCGGGGAGCTGTTTTTT. Protein: CASSSQGEAGELFF.